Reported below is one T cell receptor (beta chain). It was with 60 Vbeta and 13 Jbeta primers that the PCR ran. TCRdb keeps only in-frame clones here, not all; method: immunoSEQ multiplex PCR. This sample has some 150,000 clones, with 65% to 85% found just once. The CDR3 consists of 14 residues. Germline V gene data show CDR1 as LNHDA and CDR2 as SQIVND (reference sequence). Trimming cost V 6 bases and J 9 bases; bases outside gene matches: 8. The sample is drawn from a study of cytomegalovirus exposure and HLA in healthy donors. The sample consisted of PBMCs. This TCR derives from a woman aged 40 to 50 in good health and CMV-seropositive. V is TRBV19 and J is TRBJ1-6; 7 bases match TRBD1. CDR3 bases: TGTGCCAGTAGCAGGGACAGTTTTAGTTCACCCCTCCACTTT. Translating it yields CASSRDSFSSPLHF.